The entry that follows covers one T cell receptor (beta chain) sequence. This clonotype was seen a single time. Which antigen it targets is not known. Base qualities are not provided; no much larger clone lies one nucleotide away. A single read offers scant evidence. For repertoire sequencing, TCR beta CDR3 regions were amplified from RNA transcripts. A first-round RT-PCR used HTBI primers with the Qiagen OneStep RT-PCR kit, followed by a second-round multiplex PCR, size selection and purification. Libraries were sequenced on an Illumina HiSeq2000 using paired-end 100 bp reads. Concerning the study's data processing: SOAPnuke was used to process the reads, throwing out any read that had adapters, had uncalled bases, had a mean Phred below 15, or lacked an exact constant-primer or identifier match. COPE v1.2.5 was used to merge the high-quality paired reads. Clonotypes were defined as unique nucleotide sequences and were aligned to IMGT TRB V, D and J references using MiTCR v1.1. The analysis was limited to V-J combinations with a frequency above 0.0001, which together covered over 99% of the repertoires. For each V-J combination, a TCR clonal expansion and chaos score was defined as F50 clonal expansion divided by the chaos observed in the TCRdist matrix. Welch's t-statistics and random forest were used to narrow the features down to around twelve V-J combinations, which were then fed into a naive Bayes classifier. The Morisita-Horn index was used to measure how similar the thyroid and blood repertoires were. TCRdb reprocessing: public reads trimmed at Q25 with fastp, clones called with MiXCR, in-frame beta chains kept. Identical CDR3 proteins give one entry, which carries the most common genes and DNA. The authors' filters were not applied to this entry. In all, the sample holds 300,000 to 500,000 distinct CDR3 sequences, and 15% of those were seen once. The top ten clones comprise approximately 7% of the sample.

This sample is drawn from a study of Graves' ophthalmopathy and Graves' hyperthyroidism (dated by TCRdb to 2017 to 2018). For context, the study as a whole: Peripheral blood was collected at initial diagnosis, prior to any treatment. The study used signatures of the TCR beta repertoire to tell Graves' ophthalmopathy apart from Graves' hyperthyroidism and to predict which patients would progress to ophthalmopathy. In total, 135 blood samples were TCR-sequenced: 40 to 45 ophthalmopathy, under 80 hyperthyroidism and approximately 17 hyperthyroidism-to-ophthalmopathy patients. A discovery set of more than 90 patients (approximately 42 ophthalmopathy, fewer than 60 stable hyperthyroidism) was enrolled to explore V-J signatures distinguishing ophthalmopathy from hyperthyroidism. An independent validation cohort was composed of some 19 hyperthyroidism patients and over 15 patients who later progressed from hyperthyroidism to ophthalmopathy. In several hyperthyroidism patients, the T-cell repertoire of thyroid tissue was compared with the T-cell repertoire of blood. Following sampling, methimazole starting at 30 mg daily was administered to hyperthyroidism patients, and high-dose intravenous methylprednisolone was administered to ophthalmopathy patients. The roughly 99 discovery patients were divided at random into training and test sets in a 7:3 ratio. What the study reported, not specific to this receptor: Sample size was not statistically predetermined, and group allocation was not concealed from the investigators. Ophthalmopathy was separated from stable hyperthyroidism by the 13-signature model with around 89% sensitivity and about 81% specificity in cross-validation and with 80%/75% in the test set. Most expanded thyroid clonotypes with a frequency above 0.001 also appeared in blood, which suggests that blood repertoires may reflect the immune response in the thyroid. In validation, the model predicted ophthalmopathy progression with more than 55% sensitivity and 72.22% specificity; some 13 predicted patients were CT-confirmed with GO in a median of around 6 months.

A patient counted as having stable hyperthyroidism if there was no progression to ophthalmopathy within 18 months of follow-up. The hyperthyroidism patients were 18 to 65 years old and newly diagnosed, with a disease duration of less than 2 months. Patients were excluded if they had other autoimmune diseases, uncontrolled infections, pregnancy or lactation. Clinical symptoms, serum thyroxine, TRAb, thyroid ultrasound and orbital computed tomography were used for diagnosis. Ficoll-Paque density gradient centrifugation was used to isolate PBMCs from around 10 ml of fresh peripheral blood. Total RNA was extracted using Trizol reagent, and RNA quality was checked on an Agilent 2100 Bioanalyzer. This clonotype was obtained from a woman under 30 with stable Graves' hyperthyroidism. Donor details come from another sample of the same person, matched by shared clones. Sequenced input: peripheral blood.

The sequenced DNA: TGTGCCAGTAGTATTGCGGTTGAGCCCTACGAGCAGTACTTC. Translated, this gives CASSIAVEPYEQYF. The chain couples TRBV19 to TRBJ2-7; the D gene remains uncertain. From its cysteine to its phenylalanine, the CDR3 spans 14 amino acids. The entry retains the CDR3 DNA only, 42 bases that are in frame from base 1. CDR1 is given as LNHDA and CDR2 as SQIVND, both from the germline V gene (reference sequence). At the junction V is shortened by 3 bases and J by 2 bases, with 11 bases in between.